A single sample gave rise to the 19 T cell receptor beta chains below, sequenced in a study of T cell responses to AZD1222 COVID-19 vaccine. This table comes from immunoSEQ multiplex PCR, and its TCRdb copy is limited to in-frame clones, with some not included. Here the sample spans approximately 150,000 clones, around 90% being singletons. The sample was peripheral blood, taken on day 0 of AZD1222 vaccination. All receptors derive from an adult in good health.

The gene calls are TRBV5-1 and TRBJ1-1; no clear D gene. This CDR3 is 12 amino acids long. Germline V gives CDR1 SGHRS, CDR2 YFSETQ. The ends were cut back, 0 bases at V and 7 bases at J, with 7 bases in the middle. The CDR3 sequence: CASSLVQGEAFF. In DNA form, the CDR3 reads TGCGCCAGCAGCTTGGTGCAAGGTGAAGCTTTCTTT.

This clone was recorded a few times. This rearrangement joins TRBV7-2 to TRBJ1-6; TRBD1 might be the D (6 bases). This CDR3 comprises 14 residues. Trimming took off 6 bases at V and 10 bases at J, with 16 bases between the two ends. Germline CDR1 is SGHTA and CDR2 is FQGNSA. The CDR3: CASRDGRGQSPLHF. The CDR3 DNA follows: TGTGCCAGCAGAGACGGCAGGGGTCAGTCACCCCTCCACTTT.

The chain couples TRBV18 to TRBJ1-2; a possible D gene is TRBD1 (5 bases). Looked up from germline, CDR1 is KGHSH and CDR2 is LQKENI. V shed 2 bases and J shed 7 bases, with 17 bases lying between them. This CDR3 is 15 amino acids long. For the CDR3, the DNA is TGTGCCAGCTCACCATCGAACGGCAGGGTGGGTGGCTACACCTTC. Protein: CASSPSNGRVGGYTF.

The chain combines TRBV27 with TRBJ2-1; D is tentatively TRBD1 or TRBD2 (5 bases each). Germline V CDR1 and CDR2: MNHEY, SMNVEV (reference sequence). Trimming left V 2 bases short and J 6 bases short, with 11 bases between. The CDR3 sequence is 14 residues long. The CDR3 DNA reads TGTGCCAGCAGTTTACTGGGGACGATCAATGAGCAGTTCTTC. It encodes CASSLLGTINEQFF.

The chain uses TRBV5-1 and TRBJ1-6; tentatively, D is TRBD1 (6 bases). Trimming cost V 1 base and J 7 bases, with 15 bases left between them. CDR1 SGHRS and CDR2 YFSETQ come from the germline V gene. The CDR3 contains 16 residues. In DNA form, the CDR3 reads TGCGCCAGCAGCTTGATGGCAGGGGCCCGAAATTCACCCCTCCACTTT. Amino acid sequence: CASSLMAGARNSPLHF.

The chain uses TRBV2 and TRBJ1-2, with 8 bases identical to TRBD1. The germline CDR1 and CDR2 sequences are SNHLY and FYNNEI. The ends lost 7 bases at V and 4 bases at J; junction bases unmatched: 8. This CDR3 has 14 residues. CDR3 loop: CASIFDRGAYGYTF. Written as DNA, the CDR3 is TGTGCCAGCATCTTTGACAGGGGCGCCTATGGCTACACCTTC.

The rearrangement links TRBV6-5 to TRBJ2-2; D is perhaps TRBD2 (6 bases). The CDR3 runs 15 residues. CDR1 is MNHEY and CDR2 is SVGAGI in the germline V gene. Trimming shortened V by 7 bases and J by 4 bases, and 16 bases separated the two germline ends. The CDR3 here is CASTLQSGLTGELFF. DNA of the CDR3: TGTGCCAGCACCCTACAATCGGGACTCACCGGGGAGCTGTTTTTT.

The rearrangement links TRBV19 to TRBJ2-7; weak D call: TRBD1 (5 bases). CDR1 LNHDA and CDR2 SQIVND come from the germline V gene (reference sequence). The CDR3 contains 14 residues. V was trimmed by 6 bases and J by 4 bases, leaving 16 bases between them. The CDR3 sequence is CASSHSRGPYEQYF. CDR3 coding DNA: TGTGCCAGTAGCCACTCTAGGGGTCCTTACGAGCAGTACTTC.

In its sample, this clone was seen a few times. V usage is TRBV3-1 (or the pseudogene TRBV3-2) and J usage is TRBJ1-6, with unresolved D. The CDR3 consists of 14 residues. Germline V gives CDR1 LGHDT, CDR2 YNNKEL (reference sequence). Trimming took off 7 bases at V and 7 bases at J, with 14 bases between the two ends. The CDR3 coding sequence is TGTGCCAGCACACTGGGTAATGGGAATTCACCCCTCCACTTT. Amino acid sequence: CASTLGNGNSPLHF.

The chain employs TRBV6-5 and TRBJ1-2; unclear D gene. Germline CDR1 reads MNHEY; CDR2 reads SVGAGI. The CDR3 contains 13 residues. Trimming took off 10 bases at V and 4 bases at J, with 16 bases between the two ends. CDR3 nucleotide sequence: TGTGCCATCCGGCAGGATGAGGTCTATGGCTACACCTTC. Its protein is CAIRQDEVYGYTF.

V is TRBV2 and J is TRBJ2-3; D not resolved. Trimming removed 8 bases at V and 4 bases at J, with 13 bases between. Germline V gene data show CDR1 as SNHLY and CDR2 as FYNNEI. This CDR3 is built from 13 residues. The chain's CDR3 is CASRATRADTQYF. As DNA, the CDR3 is TGTGCCAGCCGAGCGACGAGAGCAGATACGCAGTATTTT.

This clone was seen a single time. CDR3 bases: TGCGCCAGCAGCCAACAAGAGGGGCGCCCCTACAATGAGCAGTTCTTC. Translated: CASSQQEGRPYNEQFF. The rearrangement joins TRBV4-1 to TRBJ2-1; D may be TRBD1 or TRBD2 (5 bases each). V was clipped by 2 bases and J by 2 bases, with 13 bases between them. The CDR3 spans 16 residues. In germline, CDR1 is MGHRA, CDR2 YSYEKL.

This chain connects TRBV6-4 to TRBJ2-6, with D perhaps assigned TRBD1 or TRBD2 (5 bases each). Germline V gene data show CDR1 as MRHNA and CDR2 as SNTAGT. Trimming cost V 6 bases and J 0 bases, with 12 bases left between them. The CDR3 length is 16 residues. CDR3 in amino acids: CASRPGRSSGANVLTF. In DNA, the CDR3 is TGTGCCAGCAGGCCGGGACGTAGCTCTGGGGCCAACGTCCTGACTTTC.

The V gene is TRBV6-1, the J gene TRBJ1-2; D gene unclear. The CDR3 is 12 residues long. V dropped 3 bases and J dropped 10 bases, with 12 bases sitting between them. In germline, CDR1 is MNHNS, CDR2 SASEGT. CDR3 DNA: TGTGCCAGCAGTGACCCCGGAAGAGACTACACCTTC. Translation: CASSDPGRDYTF.

The chain uses TRBV6-5 and TRBJ2-1; perhaps TRBD1 as D (6 bases). The CDR3 has 12 amino acids. Trimming removed 8 bases at V and 7 bases at J, with 12 bases between. Germline loops: CDR1 MNHEY, CDR2 SVGAGI. The DNA for the CDR3 is TGTGCCAGCTCACCAGGGGTGAATGAGCAGTTCTTC. Its protein product is CASSPGVNEQFF.

This sequence joins TRBV20-1 and TRBJ1-2, with no clear D. The germline V and J ends were trimmed by 7 bases and 2 bases, with 8 bases remaining between them. The CDR3 loop spans 11 amino acids. The germline V gene has CDR1 DFQATT and CDR2 SNEGSKA (reference sequence). DNA of the CDR3: TGCAGTGAGAAGGTAAACTATGGCTACACCTTC. It specifies CSEKVNYGYTF.

V is TRBV2 and J is TRBJ1-5; a possible D gene is TRBD1 (5 bases). V was clipped by 6 bases and J by 5 bases, with 20 bases between them. The CDR3 contains 16 residues. The V gene's germline CDR1 is SNHLY and CDR2 FYNNEI. CDR3 sequence reads: CASRRFGTMIDQPQHF. The CDR3 DNA sequence: TGTGCCAGCAGACGATTTGGGACCATGATAGATCAGCCCCAGCATTTT.

In DNA, the CDR3 is TGTGCCAGCAGCCCACGGACAGAGTCCTACGAGCAGTACTTC. It yields the protein CASSPRTESYEQYF. The chain carries TRBV6-5 and TRBJ2-7, with TRBD1 as a possible D gene (6 bases). This CDR3 is built from 14 residues. Germline CDR1 and CDR2: MNHEY and SVGAGI. V was clipped by 6 bases and J by 1 base, with 13 bases between them.

The chain employs TRBV3-1 (or the pseudogene TRBV3-2) and TRBJ1-3, with a tentative D call TRBD1 (5 bases). Germline lookup yields CDR1 LGHDT and CDR2 YNNKEL (reference sequence). The germline V and J ends were trimmed by 4 bases and 8 bases, with 12 bases remaining between them. The CDR3 totals 13 residues. CDR3 sequence reads: CASSRNRGDTIYF. The DNA for the CDR3 is TGTGCCAGCAGCCGAAACCGAGGGGACACCATATATTTT.